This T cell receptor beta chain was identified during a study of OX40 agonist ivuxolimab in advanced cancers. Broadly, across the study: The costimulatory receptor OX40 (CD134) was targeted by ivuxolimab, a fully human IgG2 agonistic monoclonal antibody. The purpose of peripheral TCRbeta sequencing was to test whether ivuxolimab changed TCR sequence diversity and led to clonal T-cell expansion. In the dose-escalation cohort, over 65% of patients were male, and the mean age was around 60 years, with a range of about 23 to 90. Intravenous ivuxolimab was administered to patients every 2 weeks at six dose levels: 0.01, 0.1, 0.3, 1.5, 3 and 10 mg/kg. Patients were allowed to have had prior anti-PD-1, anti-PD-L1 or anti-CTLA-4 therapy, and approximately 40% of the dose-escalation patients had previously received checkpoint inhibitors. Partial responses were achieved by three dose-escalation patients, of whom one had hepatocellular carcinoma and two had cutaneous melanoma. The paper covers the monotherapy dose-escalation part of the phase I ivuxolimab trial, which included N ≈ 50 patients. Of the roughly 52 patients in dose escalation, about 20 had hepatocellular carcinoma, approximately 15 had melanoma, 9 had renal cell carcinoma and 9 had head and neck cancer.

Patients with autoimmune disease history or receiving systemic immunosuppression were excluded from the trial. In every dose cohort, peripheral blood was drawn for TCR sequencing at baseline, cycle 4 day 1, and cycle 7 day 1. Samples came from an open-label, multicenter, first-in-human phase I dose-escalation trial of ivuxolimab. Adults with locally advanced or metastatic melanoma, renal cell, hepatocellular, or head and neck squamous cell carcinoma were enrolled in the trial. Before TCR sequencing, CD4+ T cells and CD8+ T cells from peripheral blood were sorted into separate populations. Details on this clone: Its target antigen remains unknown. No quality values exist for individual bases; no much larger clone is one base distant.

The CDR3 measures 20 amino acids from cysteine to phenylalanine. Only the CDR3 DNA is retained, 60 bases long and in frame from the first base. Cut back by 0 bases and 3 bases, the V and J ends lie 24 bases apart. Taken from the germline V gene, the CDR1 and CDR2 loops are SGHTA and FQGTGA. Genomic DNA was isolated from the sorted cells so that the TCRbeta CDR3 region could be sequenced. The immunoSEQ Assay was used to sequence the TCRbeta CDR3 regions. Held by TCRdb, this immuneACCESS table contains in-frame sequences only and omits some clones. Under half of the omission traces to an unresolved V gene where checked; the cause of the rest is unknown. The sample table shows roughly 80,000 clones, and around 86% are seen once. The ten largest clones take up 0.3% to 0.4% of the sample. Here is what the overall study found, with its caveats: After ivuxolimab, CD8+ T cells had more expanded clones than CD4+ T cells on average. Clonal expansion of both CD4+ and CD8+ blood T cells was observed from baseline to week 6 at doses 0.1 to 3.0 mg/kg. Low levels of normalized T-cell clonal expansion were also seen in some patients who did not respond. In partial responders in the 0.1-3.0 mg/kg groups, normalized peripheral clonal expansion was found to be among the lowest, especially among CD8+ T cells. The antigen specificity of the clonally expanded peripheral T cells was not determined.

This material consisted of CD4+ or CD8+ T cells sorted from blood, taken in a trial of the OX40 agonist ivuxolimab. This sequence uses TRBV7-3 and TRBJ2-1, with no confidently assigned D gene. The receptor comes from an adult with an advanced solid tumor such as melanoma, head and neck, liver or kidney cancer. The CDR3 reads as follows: CASSLTLVGRQEKNYNEQFF. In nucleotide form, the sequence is TGTGCCAGCAGCTTAACTCTTGTCGGCCGGCAGGAAAAAAACTACAATGAGCAGTTCTTC.